This paragraph covers one TCR beta chain sequence. The data were produced by immunoSEQ multiplex PCR, yet TCRdb's version contains in-frame clones alone and is incomplete. The repertoire holds roughly 85,000 clones, 90% seen once, with around 3.4% in the top ten. The sample comes from a study of T cell responses to AZD1222 COVID-19 vaccine. From germline, CDR1 is MNHNS and CDR2 SASEGT. The CDR3 covers 13 residues. Deletions cut 1 base from V and 2 bases from J, with 6 bases between. This sequence originates from an adult who received the AZD1222 COVID-19 vaccine. Sequencing used peripheral blood, obtained 28 days after the second AZD1222 dose. The chain recombines TRBV6-1 with TRBJ2-7; no definite D call. CDR3 in DNA: TGTGCCAGCAGTGAAGTAGGGACCTACGAGCAGTACTTC. Translated, it gives CASSEVGTYEQYF.